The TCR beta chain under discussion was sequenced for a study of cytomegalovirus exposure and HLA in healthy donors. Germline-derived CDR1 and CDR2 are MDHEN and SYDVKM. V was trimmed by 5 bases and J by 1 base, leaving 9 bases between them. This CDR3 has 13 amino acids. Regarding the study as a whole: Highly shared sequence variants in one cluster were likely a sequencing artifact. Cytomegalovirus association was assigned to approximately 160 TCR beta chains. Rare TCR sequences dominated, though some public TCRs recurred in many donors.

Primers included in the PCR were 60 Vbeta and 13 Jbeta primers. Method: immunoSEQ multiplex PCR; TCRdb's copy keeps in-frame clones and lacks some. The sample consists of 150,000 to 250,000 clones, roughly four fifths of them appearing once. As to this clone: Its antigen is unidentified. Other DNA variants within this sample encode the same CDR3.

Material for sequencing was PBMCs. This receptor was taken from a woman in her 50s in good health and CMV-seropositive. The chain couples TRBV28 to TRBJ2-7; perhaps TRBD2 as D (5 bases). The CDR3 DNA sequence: TGTGCCAGCAGTGCGGGCCCTTCCTACGAGCAGTACTTC. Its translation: CASSAGPSYEQYF.